The 10 T cell receptor beta chains below all came from one sample that was sequenced in a study of blood T cell repertoires in COVID-19. Using immunoSEQ multiplex PCR, the repertoire was profiled, and TCRdb retains in-frame clones only, with some absent. This table has roughly 88,000 clones, roughly 80% appearing once. Sequenced sample: peripheral blood. The receptor source for this set is a woman older than 75 with acute or convalescent COVID-19.

The gene calls are TRBV9 and TRBJ1-2; 12 bases match TRBD1. In germline, CDR1 is SGDLS, CDR2 YYNGEE. The V segment lost 4 bases and the J segment 5 bases; nucleotides outside the gene matches: 6. The CDR3 length is 15 residues. The CDR3 region has the DNA TGTGCCAGCAGCCCCGGGACAGGGGGCCGGTATGGCTACACCTTC. This gives the protein CASSPGTGGRYGYTF.

This chain connects TRBV6-2 or TRBV6-3 to TRBJ2-5; D might be TRBD1 (5 bases). This CDR3 comprises 15 residues. Trimming pared 2 bases from V and 8 bases from J, leaving 18 bases between. Germline V gene lookup returns CDR1 MNHEY and CDR2 SVGEGT. CDR3 nucleotides: TGTGCCAGCAGTTACACAGACAGAGCCTGGGTAACCCAGTACTTC. Protein product: CASSYTDRAWVTQYF.

The DNA of the CDR3 is TGTGCCAGCAGCCGCCTCAGGGGTTCAGGCTACACCTTC. As protein: CASSRLRGSGYTF. The chain joins TRBV7-2 to TRBJ1-2; tentatively, D is TRBD1 (6 bases). This CDR3 region has 13 residues. Germline V gene lookup returns CDR1 SGHTA and CDR2 FQGNSA. V gave up 5 bases and J gave up 8 bases, with 15 bases separating them. Together with reference TRBV7-2 and TRBJ1-2, the CDR3 gives the full variable domain: GAGVSQSPSNKVTEKGKDVELRCDPISGHTALYWYRQSLGQGLEFLIYFQGNSAPDKSGLPSDRFSAERTGGSVSTLTIQRTQQEDSAVYLCASSRLRGSGYTFGSGTRLTVV.

This chain links TRBV5-1 with TRBJ1-1; D is perhaps TRBD1 (6 bases). CDR1 and CDR2 (germline): SGHRS, YFSETQ. The CDR3 covers 14 residues. V lost 4 bases and J lost 3, with 13 bases in between. The CDR3 is CASSPNRDHTEAFF. Here the CDR3 DNA reads TGCGCCAGCAGCCCAAACAGGGACCACACTGAAGCTTTCTTT.

The chain recombines TRBV11-2 with TRBJ1-4, with a tentative D call TRBD1 (6 bases). The CDR3 spans 14 residues. V gave up 5 bases and J gave up 11 bases, with 18 bases separating them. Looked up from germline, CDR1 is SGHAT and CDR2 is FQNNGV. CDR3 nucleotide sequence: TGTGCCAGCAGCCCCCGGGACAACGTCCTTAAACTGTTTTTT. This gives the protein CASSPRDNVLKLFF.

The V gene is TRBV12-3 or TRBV12-4, the J gene TRBJ2-7; D might be TRBD2 (6 bases). V lost 4 bases, J lost 5 bases, and 12 bases lay in between. The CDR3 has 13 residues. This chain's CDR3 is CASSWAGTDEQYF. The CDR3, as DNA: TGTGCCAGCAGTTGGGCAGGGACTGACGAGCAGTACTTC.

This sequence joins TRBV5-4 and TRBJ2-7; TRBD2 matches 11 bases. Germline V lookup: CDR1 SGHNT, CDR2 YYREEE (reference sequence). This CDR3 has 16 amino acids. The junction had 7 bases not matched to a gene; V was cut back by 0 bases and J by 5 bases. The CDR3 reads CASSLALAGGRHEQYF. DNA for the CDR3: TGTGCCAGCAGCTTGGCCTTAGCGGGGGGGCGTCACGAGCAGTACTTC.

The J gene is TRBJ2-6, the V gene TRBV25-1; maybe TRBD1 (5 bases). V dropped 6 bases and J dropped 5 bases, with 23 bases sitting between them. This CDR3 is built from 18 residues. Per the germline V gene, CDR1 is MGHDK and CDR2 is SYGVNS. Written as DNA, the CDR3 is TGTGCCAGCAGGCCCTCGGGTGGGGCACCAACAAGGGCCAACGTCCTGACTTTC. It codes for CASRPSGGAPTRANVLTF.

V is TRBV11-3 and J is TRBJ1-1; D not certain. Trimming left V 3 bases short and J 2 bases short, with 7 bases between. CDR1 is SGHNT, CDR2 YENEEA, per germline. This CDR3 comprises 13 residues. The CDR3 loop reads CASSFTPNTEAFF. The DNA of the CDR3 is TGTGCCAGCAGCTTTACACCTAACACTGAAGCTTTCTTT.

This chain links TRBV6-5 with TRBJ2-3; D may be TRBD1 (5 bases). The CDR3 contains 12 residues. V was clipped by 6 bases and J by 5 bases, with 9 bases between them. Germline V gene data show CDR1 as MNHEY and CDR2 as SVGAGI. The CDR3 DNA follows: TGTGCCAGCAGGGAGCAGGGAGATACGCAGTATTTT. Amino acid sequence: CASREQGDTQYF.